Presented here are 6 T cell receptor beta chains from one specimen sequenced in a study of T cells in localized non-small cell lung cancer. Profiled with immunoSEQ multiplex PCR; TCRdb holds only in-frame clones, not every one. The table records 6,000 or so clones, around two fifths of them present only once. The starting material was lung tumor tissue, obtained before any cancer treatment. The receptors here all came from a woman aged 40-69 years with stage II squamous cell lung carcinoma.

The chain is built from TRBV19 and TRBJ1-2; TRBD1 aligns across 7 bases. The ends lost 6 bases at V and 4 bases at J; junction bases unmatched: 8. Per germline, CDR1 LNHDA and CDR2 SQIVND (reference sequence). This CDR3 comprises 14 residues. CDR3 sequence reads: CASSMTGRSYGYTF. The CDR3 DNA is TGTGCCAGTAGCATGACAGGGAGGAGCTATGGCTACACCTTC.

The CDR3 sequence: CATSRGGRGYNEQFF. The CDR3 DNA reads TGTGCCACCAGCAGAGGCGGACGGGGGTACAATGAGCAGTTCTTC. The V gene is TRBV15, the J gene TRBJ2-1, with D possibly matching TRBD2 (6 bases). The CDR3 has 15 residues. Trimming took 1 base from V and 4 from J, leaving 11 bases between them. The germline V gene encodes CDR1 LNHNV and CDR2 YYDKDF (reference sequence).

The V call is TRBV14, the J call TRBJ1-1, with D unclear. Germline-derived CDR1 and CDR2 are SGHDN and FVKESK. The V gene lost 4 bases and the J gene lost 1 base, with 7 bases spanning the gap. This CDR3 has 13 residues. The CDR3 here is CASSPGPNTEAFF. The CDR3 nucleotides are TGTGCCAGCAGCCCGGGCCCGAACACTGAAGCTTTCTTT.

The chain is built from TRBV11-3 and TRBJ1-1; perhaps TRBD1 as D (5 bases). The CDR3 loop spans 16 amino acids. Germline V gene data show CDR1 as SGHNT and CDR2 as YENEEA. With 7 bases removed from V and 6 bases from J, the gap between germline ends came to 24 bases. This CDR3 is CASNALTGSRGAEAFF. For the CDR3, the DNA is TGTGCCAGCAACGCACTCACAGGTTCCCGGGGGGCTGAAGCTTTCTTT.

The chain carries TRBV15 and TRBJ1-1; the D gene is possibly TRBD1 (5 bases). CDR1 and CDR2 from the germline V gene are LNHNV and YYDKDF (reference sequence). This CDR3 comprises 14 residues. Trimming stripped 4 bases from V and 5 bases from J, with 14 bases between. This CDR3 reads CATSTRVTGTEAFF. CDR3 coding DNA: TGTGCCACCAGCACCAGGGTTACGGGGACTGAAGCTTTCTTT.

This clone was observed a handful of times. The chain combines TRBV19 with TRBJ1-5; D not resolved. The germline CDR1 and CDR2 sequences are LNHDA and SQIVND (reference sequence). This CDR3 has 14 residues. The germline V and J ends were trimmed by 4 bases and 4 bases, with 11 bases remaining between them. CDR3: CASSSSRSNQPQHF. The CDR3 region has the DNA TGTGCCAGTAGTAGTAGTCGGTCTAATCAGCCCCAGCATTTT. Filled out from reference TRBV19 and TRBJ1-5, the complete variable domain reads DGGITQSPKYLFRKEGQNVTLSCEQNLNHDAMYWYRQDPGQGLRLIYYSQIVNDFQKGDIAEGYSVSREKKESFPLTVTSAQKNPTAFYLCASSSSRSNQPQHFGDGTRLSIL.